The next 26 T cell receptor beta chains were all read from a single sample in a study of T cell repertoires in cytomegalovirus infection. Using its own MiXCR run on the reads, TCRdb lists one record per CDR3 protein. This sample has 300,000 to 400,000 distinct CDR3 sequences, with 8% to 9.5% found just once. The sample taken for sequencing was PBMCs. The origin of the receptors is a human donor in good health (CMV status not recorded). Some clones in this sample may be carry-over from other donors' samples.

This clonotype was observed a few times. The chain combines TRBV5-1 with TRBJ2-5; D unresolved. CDR1 SGHRS and CDR2 YFSETQ come from the germline V gene. There are 16 residues in the CDR3. The V end was cut by 0 bases, the J end by 2 bases, with 14 bases between. The CDR3 nucleotides read TGCGCCAGCAGCTTGGCAATGCCGGGCCCACAAGAGACCCAGTACTTC. This codes for CASSLAMPGPQETQYF. Using reference TRBV5-1 and TRBJ2-5 for the parts outside the CDR3, the full variable domain is KAGVTQTPRYLIKTRGQQVTLSCSPISGHRSVSWYQQTPGQGLQFLFEYFSETQRNKGNFPGRFSGRQFSNSRSEMNVSTLELGDSALYLCASSLAMPGPQETQYFGPGTRLLVL.

This clonotype was found many times. The chain carries TRBV7-2 and TRBJ2-1; D may be TRBD2 (6 bases). The CDR3 is 15 amino acids. Per germline, CDR1 SGHTA and CDR2 FQGNSA. Deletions cut 7 bases from V and 8 bases from J, with 21 bases between. CDR3: CASMGREFGNDEQFF. The CDR3 DNA is TGTGCCAGCATGGGCCGGGAGTTCGGTAACGATGAGCAGTTCTTC.

The chain employs TRBV11-2 and TRBJ1-5; D is unclear. V was shortened by 5 bases and J by 9 bases, with 14 bases between the two germline ends. The CDR3 extends over 13 amino acids. Germline lookup yields CDR1 SGHAT and CDR2 FQNNGV. The CDR3 is CASSPSPEGPQHF. CDR3 nucleotides: TGTGCCAGCAGCCCATCCCCTGAGGGGCCCCAGCATTTT.

The table lists this clonotype with a few counts. The chain recombines TRBV27 with TRBJ2-3; no clear D. V was trimmed by 3 bases and J by 3 bases, leaving 10 bases between them. The CDR3 is 14 amino acids. The germline V gene encodes CDR1 MNHEY and CDR2 SMNVEV (reference sequence). CDR3 in amino acids: CASSFSSATDTQYF. In DNA form, the CDR3 reads TGTGCCAGCAGTTTCAGCAGCGCTACAGATACGCAGTATTTT.

The CDR3 region is CASAEDGGPGTQYF. In nucleotides, the CDR3 is TGTGCCAGCGCCGAGGACGGCGGTCCGGGGACCCAGTACTTC. The chain couples TRBV7-2 to TRBJ2-5; D remains unclear. The CDR3 consists of 14 residues. The ends were cut back, 8 bases at V and 7 bases at J, with 20 bases in the middle. Germline V gene sequence: CDR1 SGHTA, CDR2 FQGNSA.

This clonotype came up a few times. The chain combines TRBV20-1 with TRBJ1-1; weak D call: TRBD1 (5 bases). The CDR3 contains 14 residues. CDR1 DFQATT and CDR2 SNEGSKA come from the germline V gene (reference sequence). Trimming took 8 bases from V and 3 from J, leaving 19 bases between them. The DNA for the CDR3 is TGCAGTACGGACCGTGGGGCGGGGGACACTGAAGCTTTCTTT. Translation: CSTDRGAGDTEAFF.

This clonotype was picked up many times. The rearrangement joins TRBV20-1 to TRBJ1-5; D gene uncertain. Trimming took off 7 bases at V and 0 bases at J, with 7 bases between the two ends. This CDR3 has 12 residues. Germline V CDR1 and CDR2: DFQATT, SNEGSKA (reference sequence). The CDR3 nucleotides read TGCAGTGTTGGCAGTAGCAATCAGCCCCAGCATTTT. Translating it yields CSVGSSNQPQHF.

This clonotype has a handful of counts. The rearrangement links TRBV20-1 to TRBJ2-7; 15 nucleotides agree with TRBD2. The CDR3 covers 17 residues. V lost 5 bases and J lost 6; bases outside the gene matches: 14. Looked up from germline, CDR1 is DFQATT and CDR2 is SNEGSKA (reference sequence). CDR3 DNA: TGCAGTGCTCCGAGCGGGGGACTAGCGGGAGGACAGGGCGAGCAGTACTTC. This sequence encodes CSAPSGGLAGGQGEQYF.

This clonotype occurred many times. The chain is built from TRBV2 and TRBJ1-5, with a weak D call TRBD1 (5 bases). V lost 7 bases and J lost 9, with 13 bases in between. This CDR3 comprises 12 residues. Germline V lookup: CDR1 SNHLY, CDR2 FYNNEI. Written as DNA, the CDR3 is TGTGCCAGCAAACCAGGGTCTGGGCCCCAGCATTTT. Protein product: CASKPGSGPQHF.

The table lists this clonotype with many counts. V gene TRBV7-8 combines with J gene TRBJ2-7, with 8 nucleotides matching TRBD1. The V segment lost 6 bases and the J segment 2 bases; nucleotides outside the gene matches: 6. CDR3 length: 14 residues. Germline V gene lookup returns CDR1 SGHVS and CDR2 FQNEAQ. The CDR3 DNA reads TGTGCCAGCAGAATCTCGACAGGGGCCTACGAGCAGTACTTC. Its protein is CASRISTGAYEQYF.

This clonotype was counted only a few times. This chain links TRBV11-2 with TRBJ2-6; perhaps TRBD2 as D (5 bases). The germline V gene has CDR1 SGHAT and CDR2 FQNNGV. V was trimmed by 5 bases and J by 0 bases, leaving 14 bases between them. This CDR3 region has 17 residues. CDR3 amino acids: CASSGRTSPSGANVLTF. CDR3 bases: TGTGCCAGCAGCGGAAGGACTTCCCCCTCTGGGGCCAACGTCCTGACTTTC.

This clonotype was detected ten times or more. The chain carries TRBV7-8 and TRBJ2-1, with D possibly being TRBD2 (5 bases). Germline CDR1 reads SGHVS; CDR2 reads FQNEAQ. The CDR3 contains 16 residues. Trimming shortened V by 5 bases and J by 7 bases, and 21 bases separated the two germline ends. The CDR3 coding sequence is TGTGCCAGCAGCCCGGAAGGGCGGGTCCTCGGGAATGAGCAGTTCTTC. Translating gives CASSPEGRVLGNEQFF.

This clonotype was counted between two and nine times. At one boundary the junction diverges from the germline segment, which might be a read error. The chain couples TRBV7-2 to TRBJ2-3; 13 bases fit TRBD2. Germline V gene data show CDR1 as SGHTA and CDR2 as FQGNSA. This CDR3 is built from 12 residues. CDR3 sequence reads: CASSPGLAGRDF. CDR3 DNA: TGTGCCAGCAGCCCGGGACTAGCGGGACGGGATTTT.

This clonotype was counted only a few times. The chain employs TRBV3-1 and TRBJ1-6; D not resolved. V was cut by 0 bases and J by 5 bases, with 5 bases left in between. CDR1 is LGHDT and CDR2 is YNNKEL in the germline V gene (reference sequence). CDR3 length equals 14 residues. CDR3: CASSQDGNNSPLHF. The CDR3 DNA is TGTGCCAGCAGCCAAGACGGAAATAATTCACCCCTCCACTTT.

DNA of the CDR3: TGCAGTAGCACCGGGACAGGGGATGGCTACACCTTC. This codes for CSSTGTGDGYTF. V usage is TRBV20-1 and J usage is TRBJ1-2; 10 nucleotides agree with TRBD1. The CDR3 consists of 12 residues. J was trimmed by 6 bases and V by 8 bases; bases with no gene match: 6. Germline V gene data show CDR1 as DFQATT and CDR2 as SNEGSKA (reference sequence).

The table lists this clonotype with many counts. This sequence joins TRBV7-6 and TRBJ2-1; D not resolved. Germline V gives CDR1 SGHVS, CDR2 FNYEAQ. CDR3 size: 14 residues. The germline V and J ends were trimmed by 0 bases and 6 bases, with 9 bases remaining between them. The CDR3 sequence is CASSLAGRPNEQFF. CDR3 sequence (DNA): TGTGCCAGCAGCTTAGCGGGCCGGCCCAATGAGCAGTTCTTC.

This clonotype has more than one count but fewer than ten. V and J are TRBV7-7 and TRBJ2-3; D gene uncertain. This CDR3 is 15 amino acids long. CDR1 and CDR2 (germline): SSHAT, FNYEAQ (reference sequence). V dropped 1 base and J dropped 4 bases, with 12 bases sitting between them. CDR3 protein: CASSLGIRDSDTQYF. Written as DNA, the CDR3 is TGTGCCAGCAGCTTAGGTATTAGGGATTCAGATACGCAGTATTTT.

In this sample, this clonotype turned up many times. The chain combines TRBV7-9 with TRBJ2-1; 7 bases align to TRBD2. V shed 0 bases, J shed 4 bases, and the junction held 6 bases outside the gene matches. This CDR3 has 16 amino acids. Germline V gene data show CDR1 as SEHNR and CDR2 as FQNEAQ (reference sequence). The CDR3 DNA sequence: TGTGCCAGCAGCTTAGCGCTGTTACTAGCGTACAATGAGCAGTTCTTC. Translated, it gives CASSLALLLAYNEQFF.

This chain joins TRBV9 and TRBJ2-7; TRBD2 agrees at 7 bases. The CDR3 is 15 amino acids. J gave up 4 bases and V 4 bases, and 11 bases lay outside the gene matches. Germline V gene sequence: CDR1 SGDLS, CDR2 YYNGEE. CDR3 protein: CASSLRGEHAYEQYF. Written as DNA, the CDR3 is TGTGCCAGCAGCCTCCGGGGGGAACACGCGTACGAGCAGTACTTC.

This chain links TRBV7-3 with TRBJ1-1; no reliable D call. The germline V gene has CDR1 SGHTA and CDR2 FQGTGA. V was shortened by 2 bases and J by 6 bases, with 16 bases between the two germline ends. The CDR3 length is 15 residues. The CDR3 reads CASSLLPASVPEAFF. The CDR3 DNA reads TGTGCCAGCAGCTTATTACCGGCCTCCGTGCCTGAAGCTTTCTTT.

This clonotype was picked up many times. The J gene is TRBJ2-3, the V gene TRBV5-6, with D perhaps assigned TRBD1 or TRBD2 (5 bases each). With 4 bases removed from V and 2 bases from J, the gap between germline ends came to 11 bases. The CDR3 is 14 amino acids. CDR1 is SGHDT and CDR2 is YYEEEE in the germline V gene. CDR3 amino acids: CASSPGPNTDTQYF. The CDR3 coding sequence is TGTGCCAGCAGCCCGGGACCAAACACAGATACGCAGTATTTT.

CDR3 in DNA: TGTGCCAGCAGTTACGGAAGGAAAGGGTATCTCACATCTGGGCAGTACTTC. Amino acid sequence: CASSYGRKGYLTSGQYF. The chain combines TRBV6-2 or TRBV6-3 with TRBJ2-7; unclear D gene. Germline lookup yields CDR1 MNHEY and CDR2 SVGEGT. V was clipped by 2 bases and J by 9 bases, with 26 bases between them. The CDR3 has 17 amino acids.

J is TRBJ1-2 and V is TRBV6-6, with 7 bases matching TRBD1. The germline gives CDR1 MNHNY, CDR2 SVGAGI (reference sequence). The CDR3 sequence is 17 residues long. V lost 2 bases, J lost 4 bases, and 13 bases stayed unmatched. CDR3 bases: TGTGCCAGCAGTTACAGGGGGAGGAGACAGGGCTCCTATGGCTACACCTTC. Protein sequence: CASSYRGRRQGSYGYTF.

This clonotype showed up many times. The CDR3 loop reads CASSQLYEQYF. Written as DNA, the CDR3 is TGTGCCAGCAGCCAACTCTACGAGCAGTACTTC. The gene calls are TRBV7-2 and TRBJ2-7; D is unresolved. The V end was cut by 5 bases, the J end by 3 bases, with 5 bases between. Germline CDR1 SGHTA, CDR2 FQGNSA. CDR3 length equals 11 residues.

V gene TRBV6-1 combines with J gene TRBJ1-2; 8 bases align to TRBD1. Trimming at V came to 0 bases and at J to 6 bases, leaving 12 bases not matched to a gene. This CDR3 has 17 amino acids. Looked up from germline, CDR1 is MNHNS and CDR2 is SASEGT. The CDR3 sequence is CASSEARFQGAGDGYTF. The CDR3 region has the DNA TGTGCCAGCAGTGAAGCGAGATTCCAGGGGGCAGGGGATGGCTACACCTTC.

This clonotype was picked up many times. The chain has TRBV7-2 and TRBJ1-5; TRBD1 is a possible D gene (5 bases). CDR3 length equals 12 residues. Germline CDR1 and CDR2: SGHTA and FQGNSA. Trimming took 4 bases from V and 6 from J, leaving 7 bases between them. CDR3 sequence reads: CASSSDSQPQHF. The CDR3 nucleotides are TGTGCCAGCAGCTCAGACAGTCAGCCCCAGCATTTT.